A single sample gave rise to the 28 T cell receptor beta chains below, sequenced in a study of T cells after yellow fever vaccination. TCRdb called the 5' RACE reads again in MiXCR, with one record for every CDR3 protein. The sample holds approximately 300,000 distinct CDR3 sequences; 8.5% to 10% are singletons and the top ten take 18%. The source was PBMCs, collected on the day of the first yellow fever vaccination. These receptors were obtained from a man younger than 30 who received the YFV17D yellow fever vaccine.

About this clonotype: This may come from a read error, since a much larger clone is one base off. The chain couples TRBV7-6 to TRBJ1-3; no definite D call. Germline V gene lookup returns CDR1 SGHVS and CDR2 FNYEAQ. The CDR3 covers 14 residues. CDR3 in DNA: TGTGCCAGCAGCCGCGGGCCCTCTAGAAACACCATATATTTT. Translation: CASSRGPSRNTIYF.

This clonotype has just a few counts. The chain couples TRBV6-4 to TRBJ2-3; 15 bases fit TRBD2. The CDR3 is made up of 19 amino acids. The V gene's germline CDR1 is MRHNA and CDR2 SNTAGT. V gave up 6 bases and J gave up 7 bases; unmatched junction bases: 17. CDR3 DNA: TGTGCCAGCAGGCCCCCCGGACTAGCGGGGGGGCCGAGGAACCATACGCAGTATTTT. This codes for CASRPPGLAGGPRNHTQYF.

This chain links TRBV19 with TRBJ2-7, with 9 positions matching TRBD2. The CDR3 extends over 14 amino acids. Trimming took 5 bases from V and 5 from J; bases not matched to a gene: 7. From germline, CDR1 is LNHDA and CDR2 SQIVND (reference sequence). This CDR3 reads CASSSLAGVDEQYF. The DNA for the CDR3 is TGTGCCAGTAGTTCTTTAGCGGGGGTGGACGAGCAGTACTTC.

This clonotype was counted between two and nine times. The J gene is TRBJ2-7, the V gene TRBV12-3 or TRBV12-4; D gene unclear. The ends were cut back, 3 bases at V and 4 bases at J, with 10 bases in the middle. The CDR3 spans 13 residues. Written as DNA, the CDR3 is TGTGCCAGCAGTTTTTCTGGTCAGTACGAGCAGTACTTC. Encoded protein: CASSFSGQYEQYF.

This clonotype came up many times. The J gene is TRBJ2-1, the V gene TRBV9; D remains unclear. Trimming took 0 bases from V and 6 from J, leaving 7 bases between them. Germline CDR1 SGDLS, CDR2 YYNGEE. This CDR3 contains 13 residues. CDR3 DNA sequence: TGTGCCAGCAGCGTAGGGCGGCGCAATGAGCAGTTCTTC. Its translation is CASSVGRRNEQFF.

The chain recombines TRBV6-1 with TRBJ2-3; 7 bases line up with TRBD1. Germline V CDR1 and CDR2: MNHNS, SASEGT. V shed 6 bases, J shed 2 bases, and the junction held 8 bases outside the gene matches. The CDR3 is made up of 15 amino acids. The CDR3 DNA sequence: TGTGCCAGCAGGACAGGGTTGGGGGACACAGATACGCAGTATTTT. Protein product: CASRTGLGDTDTQYF.

The chain links TRBV6-5 to TRBJ2-3; 10 bases line up with TRBD2. Trimming at V came to 1 base and at J to 5 bases, leaving 9 bases not matched to a gene. The CDR3 totals 17 residues. The germline V gene encodes CDR1 MNHEY and CDR2 SVGAGI. The CDR3 is CASSYYQLAGEGDTQYF. The CDR3 region has the DNA TGTGCCAGCAGTTACTATCAGCTAGCGGGGGAGGGAGATACGCAGTATTTT.

The rearrangement links TRBV3-1 to TRBJ2-4; 7 nucleotides agree with TRBD1. V shed 3 bases and J 6 bases; nucleotides not matched to a gene: 5. The CDR3 contains 14 residues. The V gene's germline CDR1 is LGHDT and CDR2 YNNKEL (reference sequence). CDR3 DNA sequence: TGTGCCAGCAGCCAGGCCTACAGGGGAAACATTCAGTACTTC. Amino acid sequence: CASSQAYRGNIQYF. The whole variable domain, remainder taken from reference TRBV3-1 and TRBJ2-4, is DTAVSQTPKYLVTQMGNDKSIKCEQNLGHDTMYWYKQDSKKFLKIMFSYNNKELIINETVPNRFSPKSPDKAHLNLHINSLELGDSAVYFCASSQAYRGNIQYFGAGTRLSVL.

V gene TRBV12-3 or TRBV12-4 combines with J gene TRBJ2-1, with 10 nucleotides matching TRBD2. There are 15 residues in the CDR3. V was clipped by 3 bases and J by 7 bases; unmatched bases: 6. The CDR3 is CASSLSGTSVNEQFF. In DNA form, the CDR3 reads TGTGCCAGCAGTTTGTCCGGGACTAGCGTTAATGAGCAGTTCTTC.

The CDR3 spells CAWSGTGGEQFF. CDR3 sequence (DNA): TGTGCCTGGAGTGGAACGGGCGGTGAGCAGTTCTTC. The chain uses TRBV30 and TRBJ2-1; D gene uncertain. Between the trimmed V and J ends, which lost 1 base and 9 bases, there was a span of 10 bases. This CDR3 is built from 12 residues. The germline CDR1 and CDR2 sequences are GTSNPN and SVGIG (reference sequence).

V is TRBV5-4 and J is TRBJ1-1, with 7 bases matching TRBD1. Losses at the gene ends were 3 bases for V and 1 base for J; bases not matched to a gene: 3. Per the germline V gene, CDR1 is SGHNT and CDR2 is YYREEE (reference sequence). CDR3 length equals 14 residues. The CDR3 protein is CASSYGQANTEAFF. Here the CDR3 DNA reads TGTGCCAGCAGCTATGGACAGGCGAACACTGAAGCTTTCTTT.

The chain employs TRBV7-8 and TRBJ1-3; no definite D call. Looked up from germline, CDR1 is SGHVS and CDR2 is FQNEAQ. With 1 base removed from V and 0 bases from J, the gap between germline ends came to 10 bases. The CDR3 consists of 16 residues. The CDR3 DNA follows: TGTGCCAGCAGCTTAGGCGACACCTCCTCTGGAAACACCATATATTTT. Translation gives CASSLGDTSSGNTIYF.

The sample holds many counts of this clonotype. The chain is built from TRBV7-8 and TRBJ2-5; D is possibly TRBD2 (7 bases). The CDR3 is 17 residues long. Looked up from germline, CDR1 is SGHVS and CDR2 is FQNEAQ. Trimming shortened V by 0 bases and J by 7 bases, and 21 bases separated the two germline ends. DNA of the CDR3: TGTGCCAGCAGCTTAGCGATACGGAGGGGGGGGCGTGGGACCCAGTACTTC. Translated, it gives CASSLAIRRGGRGTQYF.

This clonotype was observed at least ten times. This rearrangement joins TRBV4-3 to TRBJ2-5; 9 positions match TRBD2. Germline assignment: CDR1 LGHNA and CDR2 YSLEER. The V gene end was trimmed by 4 bases and the J gene end by 4 bases; junction bases not matched to a gene: 10. CDR3 length equals 16 residues. For the CDR3, the DNA is TGCGCCAGCAGCCCAACCTATAGCGGGGGAGGAGAGACCCAGTACTTC. Amino acids: CASSPTYSGGGETQYF.

The V gene is TRBV11-2, the J gene TRBJ2-5; D may correspond to TRBD1 or TRBD2 (5 bases each). V was shortened by 1 base and J by 4 bases, with 16 bases between the two germline ends. The CDR3 totals 16 residues. Germline V gene data show CDR1 as SGHAT and CDR2 as FQNNGV. In DNA form, the CDR3 reads TGTGCCAGCAGCTTAGGCCTGGGACGGTCTGGAGAGACCCAGTACTTC. It encodes CASSLGLGRSGETQYF.

This clonotype was detected only a few times. The gene calls are TRBV7-9 and TRBJ1-1; 7 nucleotides match TRBD1. From germline, CDR1 is SEHNR and CDR2 FQNEAQ (reference sequence). The CDR3 is 15 residues long. J lost 1 base, V lost 5 bases, and 7 bases had no gene match. CDR3: CASSPRDSPNTEAFF. The CDR3 DNA sequence: TGTGCCAGCAGCCCCCGGGACAGCCCGAACACTGAAGCTTTCTTT.

This clonotype was counted a few times. In DNA form, the CDR3 reads TGCAGTGCACCGAACAATGAGCAGTTCTTC. Its translation: CSAPNNEQFF. The rearrangement links TRBV20-1 to TRBJ2-1; D is unresolved. From germline, CDR1 is DFQATT and CDR2 SNEGSKA (reference sequence). V lost 6 bases and J 5 bases, leaving 5 bases between the germline ends. The CDR3 length is 10 residues.

Only a few counts were recorded for this clonotype. The rearrangement joins TRBV7-2 to TRBJ2-3; D might be TRBD1 (5 bases). V gave up 3 bases and J gave up 0 bases, with 10 bases separating them. The CDR3 covers 15 residues. Germline loops: CDR1 SGHTA, CDR2 FQGNSA. CDR3 in DNA: TGTGCCAGCAGCTTCATAAGGGGAAGCACAGATACGCAGTATTTT. Translation: CASSFIRGSTDTQYF.

Only a few counts were recorded for this clonotype. V is TRBV27 and J is TRBJ1-6; TRBD1 agrees at 9 bases. The junction had 6 bases not matched to a gene; V was cut back by 4 bases and J by 8 bases. The CDR3 is 15 residues long. Germline assignment: CDR1 MNHEY and CDR2 SMNVEV (reference sequence). CDR3 sequence reads: CASSSHRGQDSPLHF. For the CDR3, the DNA is TGTGCCAGCAGTTCACACAGGGGGCAAGATTCACCCCTCCACTTT.

This clonotype was seen many times. The V call is TRBV29-1, the J call TRBJ1-5, with no clear D. Trimming cost V 4 bases and J 4 bases, with 8 bases left between them. The CDR3 is made up of 12 amino acids. In germline, CDR1 is SQVTM, CDR2 ANQGSEA. CDR3 residues: CSVGAGNQPQHF. CDR3 nucleotide sequence: TGCAGCGTTGGGGCGGGAAATCAGCCCCAGCATTTT.

The J gene is TRBJ1-5, the V gene TRBV7-2, with 7 bases lining up with TRBD1. J gave up 7 bases and V 3 bases, and 6 bases lay outside the gene matches. This CDR3 region has 14 residues. The germline CDR1 and CDR2 sequences are SGHTA and FQGNSA. Here the CDR3 DNA reads TGTGCCAGCAGCTTTAACAGGGGTGAACAGCCCCAGCATTTT. It yields the protein CASSFNRGEQPQHF.

This clonotype has just a few counts. The chain links TRBV4-3 to TRBJ2-3, with 8 nucleotides matching TRBD2. V lost 0 bases to trimming and J lost 2 bases; unmatched junction nucleotides: 7. Germline CDR1 LGHNA, CDR2 YSLEER. The CDR3 spans 17 residues. The CDR3 DNA sequence: TGCGCCAGCAGCCAAGATCTCGGCGGGGGGATCACAGATACGCAGTATTTT. It encodes CASSQDLGGGITDTQYF.

Only a few counts were recorded for this clonotype. The rearrangement links TRBV18 to TRBJ2-1; D may be TRBD1 (5 bases). CDR1 and CDR2 from the germline V gene are KGHSH and LQKENI. This CDR3 region has 17 residues. V was cut by 1 base and J by 3 bases, with 16 bases left in between. CDR3 bases: TGTGCCAGCTCACCACGGGCTGGGGCTGGTCGCTACAATGAGCAGTTCTTC. This codes for CASSPRAGAGRYNEQFF.

This clonotype showed up just a few times. The chain couples TRBV23-1 to TRBJ1-6; D call uncertain. TRBV23-1 is marked as an open reading frame, function uncertain. V lost 8 bases and J lost 11, with 7 bases in between. The CDR3 runs 10 residues. The CDR3 sequence is CASHLTPLHF. CDR3 coding DNA: TGCGCCAGCCATCTGACACCCCTCCACTTT.

The CDR3 sequence: CASSYSGVTDTQYF. CDR3 in DNA: TGTGCCAGCAGTTACTCGGGGGTAACAGATACGCAGTATTTT. The rearrangement joins TRBV6-5 to TRBJ2-3; either TRBD1 or TRBD2 may supply D (5 bases each). Germline lookup yields CDR1 MNHEY and CDR2 SVGAGI. The ends were cut back, 0 bases at V and 3 bases at J, with 7 bases in the middle. This CDR3 region has 14 residues.

This clonotype was found a few times. Here the CDR3 reads CASSSYRGPETQYF. The CDR3 nucleotides read TGTGCCAGCAGCTCCTACAGGGGGCCGGAGACCCAGTACTTC. The J gene is TRBJ2-5, the V gene TRBV7-2; TRBD1 aligns across 9 bases. The CDR3 contains 14 residues. CDR1 and CDR2 from the germline V gene are SGHTA and FQGNSA. V lost 4 bases and J lost 5; bases outside the gene matches: 5.

This chain uses TRBV9 with TRBJ2-3; D call uncertain. CDR1 and CDR2 from the germline V gene are SGDLS and YYNGEE. V gave up 0 bases and J gave up 4 bases, with 3 bases separating them. This CDR3 is built from 12 residues. The CDR3: CASSVVPDTQYF. CDR3 in DNA: TGTGCCAGCAGCGTAGTTCCAGATACGCAGTATTTT.

This clonotype was seen only a few times. The gene calls are TRBV5-1 and TRBJ2-2; D is unclear. V was pared by 4 bases and J by 7 bases, with 14 bases between. Germline CDR1 is SGHRS and CDR2 is YFSETQ. The CDR3 is 14 amino acids. CDR3 bases: TGCGCCAGCAGCGGAGCGTTGGTGGACGGGGAGCTGTTTTTT. As protein: CASSGALVDGELFF.